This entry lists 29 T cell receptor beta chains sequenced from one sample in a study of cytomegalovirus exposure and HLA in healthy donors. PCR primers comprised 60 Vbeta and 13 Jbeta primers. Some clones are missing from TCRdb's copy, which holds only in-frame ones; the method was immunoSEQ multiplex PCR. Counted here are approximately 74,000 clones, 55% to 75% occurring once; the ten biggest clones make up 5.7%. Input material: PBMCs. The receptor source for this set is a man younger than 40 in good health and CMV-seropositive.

This CDR3 reads CASSIGLTYEQYF. CDR3 sequence (DNA): TGTGCCAGCAGCATCGGACTGACCTACGAGCAGTACTTC. The chain recombines TRBV7-9 with TRBJ2-7; the D gene is possibly TRBD2 (5 bases). This CDR3 has 13 amino acids. Trimming left V 5 bases short and J 2 bases short, with 10 bases between. The germline V gene has CDR1 SEHNR and CDR2 FQNEAQ (reference sequence).

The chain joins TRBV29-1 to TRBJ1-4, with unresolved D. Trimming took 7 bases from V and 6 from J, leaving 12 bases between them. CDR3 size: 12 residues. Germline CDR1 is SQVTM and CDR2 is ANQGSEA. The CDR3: CSALSRDEKLFF. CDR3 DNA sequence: TGCAGCGCCTTATCCCGGGATGAAAAACTGTTTTTT.

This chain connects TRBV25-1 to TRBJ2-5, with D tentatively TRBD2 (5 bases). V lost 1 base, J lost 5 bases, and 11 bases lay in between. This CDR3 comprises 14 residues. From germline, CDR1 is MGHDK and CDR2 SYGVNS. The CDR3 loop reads CASSEFRGSETQYF. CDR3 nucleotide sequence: TGTGCCAGCAGTGAATTTCGGGGTAGCGAGACCCAGTACTTC.

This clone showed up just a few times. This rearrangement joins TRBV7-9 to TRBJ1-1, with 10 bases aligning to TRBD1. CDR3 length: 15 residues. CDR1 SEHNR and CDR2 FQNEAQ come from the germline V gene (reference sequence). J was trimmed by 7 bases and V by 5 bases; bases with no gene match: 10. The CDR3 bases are TGTGCCAGCAGCCGGGCTGGGACAGGGGTTGGTGAAGCTTTCTTT. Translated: CASSRAGTGVGEAFF.

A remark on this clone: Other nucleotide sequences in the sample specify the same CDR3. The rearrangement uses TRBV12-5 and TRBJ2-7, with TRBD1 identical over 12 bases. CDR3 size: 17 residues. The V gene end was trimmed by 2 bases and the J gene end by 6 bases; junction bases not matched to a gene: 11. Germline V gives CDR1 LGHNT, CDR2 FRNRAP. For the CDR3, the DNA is TGTGCTAGTGGTTTGACCTCCACCGGGACAGGGGGCTTCGAGCAGTACTTC. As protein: CASGLTSTGTGGFEQYF. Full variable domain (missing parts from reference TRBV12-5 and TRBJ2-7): DARVTQTPRHKVTEMGQEVTMRCQPILGHNTVFWYRQTMMQGLELLAYFRNRAPLDDSGMPKDRFSAEMPDATLATLKIQPSEPRDSAVYFCASGLTSTGTGGFEQYFGPGTRLTVT.

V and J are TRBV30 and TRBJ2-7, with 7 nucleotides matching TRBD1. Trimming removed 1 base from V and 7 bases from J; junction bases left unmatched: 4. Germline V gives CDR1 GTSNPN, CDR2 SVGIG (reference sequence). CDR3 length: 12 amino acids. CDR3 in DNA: TGTGCCTGGAGTGCGACAGGGCCGGAGCAGTACTTC. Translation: CAWSATGPEQYF.

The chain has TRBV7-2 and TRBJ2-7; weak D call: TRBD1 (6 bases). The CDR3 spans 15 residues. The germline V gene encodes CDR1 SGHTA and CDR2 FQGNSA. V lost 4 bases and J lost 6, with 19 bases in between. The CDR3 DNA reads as TGTGCCAGCAGCTCGCCCGGGACATTGTTCGCCGAGCAGTACTTC. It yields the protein CASSSPGTLFAEQYF.

CDR3 region: CASSLKERLEQFF. As DNA, the CDR3 is TGTGCCAGCAGCCTTAAGGAGCGCCTTGAGCAGTTCTTC. The chain joins TRBV7-2 to TRBJ2-1; D is ambiguous. Germline-derived CDR1 and CDR2 are SGHTA and FQGNSA. Trimming stripped 5 bases from V and 9 bases from J, with 14 bases between. The length of the CDR3 is 13 residues.

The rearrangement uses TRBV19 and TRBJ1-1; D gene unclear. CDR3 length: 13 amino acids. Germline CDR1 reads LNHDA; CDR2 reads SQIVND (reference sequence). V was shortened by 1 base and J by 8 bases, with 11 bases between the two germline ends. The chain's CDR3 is CASSIGPPLEAFF. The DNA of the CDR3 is TGTGCCAGTAGTATAGGTCCCCCCCTGGAAGCTTTCTTT.

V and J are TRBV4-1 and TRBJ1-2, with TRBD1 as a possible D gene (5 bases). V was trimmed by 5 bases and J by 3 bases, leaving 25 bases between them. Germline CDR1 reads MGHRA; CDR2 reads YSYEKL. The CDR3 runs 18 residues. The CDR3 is CASSTTLGGFGRDYGYTF. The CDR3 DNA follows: TGCGCCAGCAGCACAACCTTGGGGGGGTTCGGTAGGGACTATGGCTACACCTTC.

CDR3 in amino acids: CASSLGPMNTEAFF. The CDR3 region has the DNA TGTGCCAGCAGCCTTGGGCCTATGAACACTGAAGCTTTCTTT. V gene TRBV9 combines with J gene TRBJ1-1; no firm D call. The CDR3 extends over 14 amino acids. CDR1 is SGDLS, CDR2 YYNGEE, per germline. V was pared by 4 bases and J by 0 bases, with 10 bases between.

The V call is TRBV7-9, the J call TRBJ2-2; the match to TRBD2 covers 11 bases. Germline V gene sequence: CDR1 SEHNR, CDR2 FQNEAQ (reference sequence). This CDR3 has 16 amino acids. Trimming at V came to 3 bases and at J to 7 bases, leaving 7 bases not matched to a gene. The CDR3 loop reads CASSFSGRAAIGELFF. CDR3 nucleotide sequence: TGTGCCAGCAGCTTTAGCGGGAGGGCCGCAATCGGGGAGCTGTTTTTT.

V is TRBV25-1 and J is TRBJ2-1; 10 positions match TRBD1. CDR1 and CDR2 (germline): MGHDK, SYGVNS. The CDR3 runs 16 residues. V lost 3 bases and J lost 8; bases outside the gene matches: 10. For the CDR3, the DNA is TGTGCCAGCAGTGATTCGCCGGGACAGGGGATCGATGAGCAGTTCTTC. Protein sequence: CASSDSPGQGIDEQFF.

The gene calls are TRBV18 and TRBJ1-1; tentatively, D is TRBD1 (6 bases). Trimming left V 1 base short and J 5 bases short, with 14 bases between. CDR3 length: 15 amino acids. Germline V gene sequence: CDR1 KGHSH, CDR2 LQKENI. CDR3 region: CASSPRSGEVTEAFF. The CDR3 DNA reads TGTGCCAGCTCACCACGCTCAGGGGAAGTGACTGAAGCTTTCTTT.

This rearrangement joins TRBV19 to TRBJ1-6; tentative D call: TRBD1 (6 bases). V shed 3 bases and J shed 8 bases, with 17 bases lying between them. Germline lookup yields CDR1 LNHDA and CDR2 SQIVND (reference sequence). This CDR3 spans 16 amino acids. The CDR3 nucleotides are TGTGCCAGTAGTATGCGGGCTTGGGCAGGGGATTCACCCCTCCACTTT. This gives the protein CASSMRAWAGDSPLHF. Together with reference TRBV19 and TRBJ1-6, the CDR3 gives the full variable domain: DGGITQSPKYLFRKEGQNVTLSCEQNLNHDAMYWYRQDPGQGLRLIYYSQIVNDFQKGDIAEGYSVSREKKESFPLTVTSAQKNPTAFYLCASSMRAWAGDSPLHFGNGTRLTVT.

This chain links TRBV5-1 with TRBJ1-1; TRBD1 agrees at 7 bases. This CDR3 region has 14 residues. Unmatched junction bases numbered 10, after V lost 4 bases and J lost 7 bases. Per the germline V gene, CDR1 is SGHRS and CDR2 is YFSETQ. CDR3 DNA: TGCGCCAGCAGCCCAGACCCGGGACAGAGTGAAGCTTTCTTT. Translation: CASSPDPGQSEAFF.

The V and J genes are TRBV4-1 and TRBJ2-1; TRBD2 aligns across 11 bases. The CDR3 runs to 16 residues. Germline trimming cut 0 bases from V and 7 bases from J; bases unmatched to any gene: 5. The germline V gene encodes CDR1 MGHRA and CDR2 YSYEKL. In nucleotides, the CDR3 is TGCGCCAGCAGCCAAGACTCCCGACTAGCGGGGAATGAGCAGTTCTTC. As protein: CASSQDSRLAGNEQFF.

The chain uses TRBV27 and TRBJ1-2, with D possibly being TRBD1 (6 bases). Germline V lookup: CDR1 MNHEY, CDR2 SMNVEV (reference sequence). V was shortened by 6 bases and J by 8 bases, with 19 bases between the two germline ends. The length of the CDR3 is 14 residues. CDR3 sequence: CASRPRQANGGYTF. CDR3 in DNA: TGTGCCAGCAGGCCGCGACAGGCGAATGGGGGCTACACCTTC.

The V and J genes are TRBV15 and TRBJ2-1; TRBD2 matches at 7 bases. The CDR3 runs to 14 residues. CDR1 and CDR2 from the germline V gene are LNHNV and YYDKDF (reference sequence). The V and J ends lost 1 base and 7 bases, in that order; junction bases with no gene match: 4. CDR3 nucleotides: TGTGCCACCAGCAGAGGGACTAGTAGTAATGAGCAGTTCTTC. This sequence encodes CATSRGTSSNEQFF.

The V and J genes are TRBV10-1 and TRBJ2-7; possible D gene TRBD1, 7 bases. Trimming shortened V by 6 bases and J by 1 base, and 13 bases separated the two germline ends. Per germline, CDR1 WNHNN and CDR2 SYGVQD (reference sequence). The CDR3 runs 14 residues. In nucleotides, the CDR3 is TGCGCCAGCAGATCAGGGGGACTTTCCTACGAGCAGTACTTC. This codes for CASRSGGLSYEQYF.

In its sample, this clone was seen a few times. CDR3 loop: CASSYRREGPYNEQFF. The CDR3 DNA reads TGTGCCAGCAGCTACAGGCGGGAGGGACCCTACAATGAGCAGTTCTTC. V usage is TRBV7-6 and J usage is TRBJ2-1; 9 bases fit TRBD2. Losses at the gene ends were 4 bases for V and 2 bases for J; bases not matched to a gene: 6. CDR3 length equals 16 residues. Germline CDR1 reads SGHVS; CDR2 reads FNYEAQ.

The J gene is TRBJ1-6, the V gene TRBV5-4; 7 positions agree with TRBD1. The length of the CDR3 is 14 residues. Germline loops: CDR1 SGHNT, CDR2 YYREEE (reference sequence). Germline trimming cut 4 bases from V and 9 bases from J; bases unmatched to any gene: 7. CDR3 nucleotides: TGTGCCAGCAGCCACGACAGGGTTATTTCACCCCTCCACTTT. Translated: CASSHDRVISPLHF. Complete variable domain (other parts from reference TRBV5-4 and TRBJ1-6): ETGVTQSPTHLIKTRGQQVTLRCSSQSGHNTVSWYQQALGQGPQFIFQYYREEENGRGNFPPRFSGLQFPNYSSELNVNALELDDSALYLCASSHDRVISPLHFGNGTRLTVT.

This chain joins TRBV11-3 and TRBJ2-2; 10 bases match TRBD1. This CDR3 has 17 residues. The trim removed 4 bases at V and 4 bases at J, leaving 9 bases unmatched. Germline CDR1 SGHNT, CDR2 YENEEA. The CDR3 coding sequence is TGTGCCAGCAGCTCGCCCTTTGGACAGGGGGGCACCGGGGAGCTGTTTTTT. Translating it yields CASSSPFGQGGTGELFF.

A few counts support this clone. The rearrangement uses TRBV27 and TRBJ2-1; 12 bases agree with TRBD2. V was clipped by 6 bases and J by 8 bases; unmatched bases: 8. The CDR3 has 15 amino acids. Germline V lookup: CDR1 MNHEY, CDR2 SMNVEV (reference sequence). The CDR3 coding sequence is TGTGCCAGCAGCAACGGACTAGCGGGAAGGGATGAGCAGTTCTTC. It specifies CASSNGLAGRDEQFF.

Here the CDR3 DNA reads TGTGCCAGCAGTTTTCCAGACAGACGGTCCGCTAACTATGGCTACACCTTC. The encoded protein is CASSFPDRRSANYGYTF. The rearrangement joins TRBV28 to TRBJ1-2; the D gene is possibly TRBD1 (5 bases). The CDR3 has 17 residues. In germline, CDR1 is MDHEN, CDR2 SYDVKM. Trimming pared 3 bases from V and 0 bases from J, leaving 17 bases between.

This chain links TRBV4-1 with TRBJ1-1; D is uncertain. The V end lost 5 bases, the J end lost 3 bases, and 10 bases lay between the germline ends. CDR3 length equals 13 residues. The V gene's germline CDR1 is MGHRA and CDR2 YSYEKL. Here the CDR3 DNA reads TGCGCCAGCAGCGGGAGGGTAGACACTGAAGCTTTCTTT. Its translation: CASSGRVDTEAFF.

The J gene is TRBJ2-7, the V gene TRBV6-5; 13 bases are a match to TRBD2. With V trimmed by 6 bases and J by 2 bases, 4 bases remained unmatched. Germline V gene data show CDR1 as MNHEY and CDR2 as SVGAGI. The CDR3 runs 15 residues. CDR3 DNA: TGTGCCAGCAGCCTGGGACTAGCGGGGACCTACGAGCAGTACTTC. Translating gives CASSLGLAGTYEQYF.

CDR3 sequence reads: CASSTRTGGGYTF. CDR3 nucleotide sequence: TGTGCCAGTAGTACGAGGACAGGGGGCGGCTACACCTTC. V gene TRBV19 combines with J gene TRBJ1-2, with 11 bases fitting TRBD1. The length of the CDR3 is 13 residues. CDR1 and CDR2 (germline): LNHDA, SQIVND (reference sequence). The V segment lost 4 bases and the J segment 8 bases; nucleotides outside the gene matches: 3.

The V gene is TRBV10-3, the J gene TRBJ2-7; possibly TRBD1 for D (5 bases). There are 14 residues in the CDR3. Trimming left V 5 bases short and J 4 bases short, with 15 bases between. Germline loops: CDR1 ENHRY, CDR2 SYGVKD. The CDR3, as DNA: TGTGCCATCAGTAACTTTGGGGCCCGATACGAGCAGTACTTC. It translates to CAISNFGARYEQYF.